Each of the 28 T cell receptor beta chains below was sequenced from the same sample in a study of blood T cell repertoires in COVID-19. Data came from immunoSEQ multiplex PCR; TCRdb stores just in-frame clones and leaves some out. This sample has 310,000 or so clones; 88% occur once, and the top ten carry about 11%. The sample consisted of peripheral blood. These receptor sequences come from a woman aged 25 to 45 with COVID-19, enrolled during active disease.

V is TRBV7-9 and J is TRBJ2-1; TRBD1 agrees at 8 bases. Germline V gives CDR1 SEHNR, CDR2 FQNEAQ (reference sequence). There are 16 residues in the CDR3. The V and J ends lost 8 bases and 2 bases, in that order; junction bases with no gene match: 11. CDR3: CASVEGAGGAYNEQFF. The CDR3 DNA reads TGTGCCAGCGTCGAAGGGGCAGGGGGCGCCTACAATGAGCAGTTCTTC.

The chain employs TRBV28 and TRBJ1-3, with D possibly matching TRBD1 (5 bases). Per germline, CDR1 MDHEN and CDR2 SYDVKM. This CDR3 has 16 amino acids. V was shortened by 7 bases and J by 0 bases, with 16 bases between the two germline ends. CDR3 sequence (DNA): TGTGCCAGCAACCAATGGGGCAGGAACTCTGGAAACACCATATATTTT. Amino acids: CASNQWGRNSGNTIYF.

The chain couples TRBV27 to TRBJ2-7; no reliable D call. Germline V lookup: CDR1 MNHEY, CDR2 SMNVEV (reference sequence). There are 14 residues in the CDR3. The V and J ends lost 1 base and 2 bases respectively, with 9 bases between them. CDR3 DNA: TGTGCCAGCAGTTTATATGGGCCGGCCTACGAGCAGTACTTC. Encoded protein: CASSLYGPAYEQYF.

The chain has TRBV28 and TRBJ1-3; D remains unclear. The germline V gene has CDR1 MDHEN and CDR2 SYDVKM. The CDR3 runs to 15 residues. Trimming took 7 bases from V and 2 from J, leaving 15 bases between them. Here the CDR3 reads CASTSPRGAGNTIYF. The CDR3 region has the DNA TGTGCCAGCACCTCGCCCCGGGGAGCTGGAAACACCATATATTTT.

The chain has TRBV4-3 and TRBJ2-3; TRBD2 matches at 7 bases. This CDR3 is built from 15 residues. From germline, CDR1 is LGHNA and CDR2 YSLEER. Germline trimming cut 4 bases from V and 6 bases from J; bases unmatched to any gene: 10. CDR3 region: CASSRWGRVDDTQYF. CDR3 nucleotide sequence: TGCGCCAGCAGCCGATGGGGGAGGGTTGACGATACGCAGTATTTT.

The CDR3 region is CATSGDTEAFF. In DNA form, the CDR3 reads TGTGCCACCTCAGGGGACACTGAAGCTTTCTTT. This chain links TRBV10-3 with TRBJ1-1, with D perhaps matching TRBD1 (6 bases). The V end was cut by 10 bases, the J end by 3 bases, with 9 bases between. The CDR3 extends over 11 amino acids. Looked up from germline, CDR1 is ENHRY and CDR2 is SYGVKD.

The chain recombines TRBV11-2 with TRBJ1-1, with 7 bases fitting TRBD1. CDR1 is SGHAT, CDR2 FQNNGV, per germline. The CDR3 runs to 14 residues. V was pared by 0 bases and J by 11 bases, with 9 bases of the junction left unmatched. The chain's CDR3 is CASSLDLRGQPAFF. The CDR3 DNA follows: TGTGCCAGCAGCTTAGATCTACGGGGACAGCCCGCTTTCTTT.

This clone was detected once. The chain carries TRBV6-5 and TRBJ1-2; D possibly corresponds to TRBD1 (5 bases). The V gene lost 7 bases and the J gene lost 0 bases, with 15 bases spanning the gap. Germline-derived CDR1 and CDR2 are MNHEY and SVGAGI. The CDR3 totals 15 residues. The chain's CDR3 is CASTAGGGSNYGYTF. As DNA, the CDR3 is TGTGCCAGCACCGCTGGGGGGGGATCTAACTATGGCTACACCTTC.

The chain couples TRBV3-1 (or the pseudogene TRBV3-2) to TRBJ2-1; the match to TRBD2 covers 7 bases. Germline V lookup: CDR1 LGHDT, CDR2 YNNKEL (reference sequence). Germline trimming cut 1 base from V and 3 bases from J; bases unmatched to any gene: 18. The CDR3 has 20 amino acids. CDR3 amino acids: CASSQGGPWSAGENYNEQFF. The CDR3 bases are TGTGCCAGCAGCCAAGGGGGCCCCTGGTCTGCGGGGGAGAACTACAATGAGCAGTTCTTC.

V is TRBV7-3 and J is TRBJ2-3, with 12 positions matching TRBD2. The trim removed 2 bases at V and 0 bases at J, leaving 0 bases unmatched. This CDR3 is built from 16 residues. The germline CDR1 and CDR2 sequences are SGHTA and FQGTGA. CDR3 protein: CASSLGTSGSTDTQYF. CDR3 in DNA: TGTGCCAGCAGCTTAGGGACTAGCGGGAGCACAGATACGCAGTATTTT.

The rearrangement links TRBV19 to TRBJ2-1, with D maybe TRBD2 (5 bases). The CDR3 sequence is 12 residues long. Trimming took off 6 bases at V and 2 bases at J, with 5 bases between the two ends. CDR1 and CDR2 from the germline V gene are LNHDA and SQIVND (reference sequence). The CDR3 is CASSGAYNEQFF. CDR3 DNA sequence: TGTGCCAGTAGCGGGGCCTACAATGAGCAGTTCTTC. The entire variable domain, with the rest obtained from reference TRBV19 and TRBJ2-1, is as follows: DGGITQSPKYLFRKEGQNVTLSCEQNLNHDAMYWYRQDPGQGLRLIYYSQIVNDFQKGDIAEGYSVSREKKESFPLTVTSAQKNPTAFYLCASSGAYNEQFFGPGTRLTVL.

This chain links TRBV5-1 with TRBJ2-7; 8 nucleotides match TRBD1. The CDR3 consists of 14 residues. The germline gives CDR1 SGHRS, CDR2 YFSETQ. The V and J ends lost 5 bases and 0 bases, in that order; junction bases with no gene match: 4. CDR3: CASSPGTGSYEQYF. CDR3 bases: TGCGCCAGCAGTCCCGGGACAGGCTCCTACGAGCAGTACTTC.

This clone was seen a handful of times. The V gene is TRBV6-1, the J gene TRBJ1-5, with 9 bases fitting TRBD1. Losses at the gene ends were 3 bases for V and 7 bases for J; bases not matched to a gene: 4. The length of the CDR3 is 14 residues. The germline gives CDR1 MNHNS, CDR2 SASEGT. CDR3 residues: CASSETGGSQPQHF. The CDR3 DNA sequence: TGTGCCAGCAGTGAGACAGGGGGGAGCCAGCCCCAGCATTTT.

In DNA form, the CDR3 reads TGCGCCAGCAGCCAAGAGACTCGTAGCAATCAGCCCCAGCATTTT. It encodes CASSQETRSNQPQHF. The V and J genes are TRBV4-1 and TRBJ1-5; the D is unclear. CDR1 is MGHRA, CDR2 YSYEKL, per germline. With 0 bases removed from V and 0 bases from J, the gap between germline ends came to 6 bases. The CDR3 covers 15 residues.

The CDR3 reads CASSPLEGLAGVATQYF. As DNA, the CDR3 is TGTGCCAGCTCACCTTTGGAGGGACTAGCGGGAGTGGCGACCCAGTACTTC. The chain uses TRBV18 and TRBJ2-5, with TRBD2 identical over 14 bases. CDR1 KGHSH and CDR2 LQKENI come from the germline V gene. The CDR3 runs to 17 residues. V was pared by 3 bases and J by 7 bases, with 10 bases of the junction left unmatched.

This clone was observed a single time. The chain carries TRBV27 and TRBJ1-4; TRBD1 matches 7 bases. CDR1 is MNHEY and CDR2 is SMNVEV in the germline V gene (reference sequence). Trimming at V came to 4 bases and at J to 1 base, leaving 3 bases not matched to a gene. The CDR3 loop spans 15 amino acids. The CDR3 region is CASSYTGVTNEKLFF. Here the CDR3 DNA reads TGTGCCAGCAGTTACACAGGGGTAACTAATGAAAAACTGTTTTTT.

A few counts support this clone. The chain has TRBV19 and TRBJ2-1; 7 nucleotides align to TRBD1. Trimming at V came to 6 bases and at J to 8 bases, leaving 4 bases not matched to a gene. Germline lookup yields CDR1 LNHDA and CDR2 SQIVND (reference sequence). CDR3 length: 12 amino acids. For the CDR3, the DNA is TGTGCCAGTAGGACAGGGTTCGATGAGCAGTTCTTC. This gives the protein CASRTGFDEQFF.

The V call is TRBV5-4, the J call TRBJ2-5; maybe TRBD1 (5 bases). The germline CDR1 and CDR2 sequences are SGHNT and YYREEE (reference sequence). The CDR3 has 13 amino acids. Trimming removed 0 bases from V and 2 bases from J, with 5 bases in between. CDR3 loop: CASSLGQQETQYF. CDR3 in DNA: TGTGCCAGCAGCTTGGGACAGCAAGAGACCCAGTACTTC.

The rearrangement uses TRBV5-1 and TRBJ1-5, with D tentatively TRBD1 (5 bases). The CDR3 consists of 15 residues. V lost 1 base to trimming and J lost 0 bases, with 8 bases between them. CDR1 SGHRS and CDR2 YFSETQ come from the germline V gene. The CDR3 sequence is CASSLIGASNQPQHF. In DNA, the CDR3 is TGCGCCAGCAGCTTGATAGGGGCTAGCAATCAGCCCCAGCATTTT.

The rearrangement links TRBV7-3 to TRBJ1-1; no clear D. This CDR3 comprises 15 residues. Germline CDR1 reads SGHTA; CDR2 reads FQGTGA. V was pared by 5 bases and J by 8 bases, with 21 bases between. The DNA of the CDR3 is TGTGCCAGCAGCCAGGCAGCAGGTTCCTTAGCGGAAGCTTTCTTT. It is translated as CASSQAAGSLAEAFF.

To note about this clone: Other DNA sequences of this sample code for an identical CDR3. The chain is built from TRBV9 and TRBJ2-2; TRBD2 matches at 10 bases. J was trimmed by 0 bases and V by 2 bases; bases with no gene match: 1. This CDR3 has 16 residues. CDR1 and CDR2 (germline): SGDLS, YYNGEE. In nucleotides, the CDR3 is TGTGCCAGCAGCGTGGGACTAGCGTCGAACACCGGGGAGCTGTTTTTT. It translates to CASSVGLASNTGELFF.

The V call is TRBV27, the J call TRBJ2-7; 10 bases match TRBD1. This CDR3 has 14 amino acids. Germline V gives CDR1 MNHEY, CDR2 SMNVEV (reference sequence). Trimming removed 6 bases from V and 5 bases from J; junction bases left unmatched: 7. The CDR3 nucleotides read TGTGCCAGCAGAACGACAGGGGGCCGAAACGAGCAGTACTTC. Translating it yields CASRTTGGRNEQYF.

This clone was seen only once. The CDR3 nucleotides read TGTGCCAGCAGCGTAGCGGGAGGGGGCAATGAGCAGTTCTTC. This encodes CASSVAGGGNEQFF. The J gene is TRBJ2-1, the V gene TRBV9, with 8 bases lining up with TRBD2. CDR1 is SGDLS, CDR2 YYNGEE, per germline. The CDR3 consists of 14 residues. The junction had 2 bases not matched to a gene; V was cut back by 0 bases and J by 6 bases.

The chain uses TRBV7-9 and TRBJ2-5; possibly TRBD1 for D (6 bases). Germline V lookup: CDR1 SEHNR, CDR2 FQNEAQ (reference sequence). V lost 1 base and J 4 bases, leaving 10 bases between the germline ends. The length of the CDR3 is 14 residues. CDR3 amino acids: CASSLVQGTETQYF. CDR3 nucleotides: TGTGCCAGCAGCTTAGTTCAGGGGACAGAGACCCAGTACTTC.

This clone was observed a handful of times. The chain has TRBV5-5 and TRBJ1-1; perhaps TRBD1 as D (5 bases). The germline CDR1 and CDR2 sequences are SGHKS and YYEKEE (reference sequence). Trimming took 3 bases from V and 4 from J, leaving 13 bases between them. The CDR3 has 14 residues. The CDR3 DNA follows: TGTGCCAGCAGCTCCAGGGTGCTTCCCACTGAAGCTTTCTTT. It is translated as CASSSRVLPTEAFF.

The gene calls are TRBV29-1 and TRBJ1-2, with D perhaps TRBD1 (5 bases). The ends were cut back, 3 bases at V and 4 bases at J, with 12 bases in the middle. Germline CDR1 reads SQVTM; CDR2 reads ANQGSEA. CDR3 length: 13 residues. The CDR3 loop is CSVDRVLRYGYTF. In DNA, the CDR3 is TGCAGCGTTGACAGGGTATTGCGCTATGGCTACACCTTC.

The genes are TRBV7-9 and TRBJ1-4, with a possible D match to TRBD1 (5 bases). V shed 5 bases and J shed 8 bases, with 15 bases lying between them. Germline V gene sequence: CDR1 SEHNR, CDR2 FQNEAQ (reference sequence). CDR3 length equals 14 residues. CDR3 protein: CASSIDSWNEKLFF. CDR3 DNA: TGTGCCAGCAGCATTGACAGTTGGAACGAAAAACTGTTTTTT.

This rearrangement joins TRBV6-6 to TRBJ2-2; the match to TRBD1 covers 7 bases. This CDR3 contains 16 residues. Germline V lookup: CDR1 MNHNY, CDR2 SVGAGI (reference sequence). The V and J ends lost 0 bases and 4 bases, in that order; junction bases with no gene match: 5. In nucleotides, the CDR3 is TGTGCCAGCAGTTACTCGAAACCAGGGGGCACCGGGGAGCTGTTTTTT. Its translation is CASSYSKPGGTGELFF.